These T cell receptor beta chains were read from a single sample in a study of immune evolution from preneoplasia to lung adenocarcinoma. TCRdb keeps only in-frame clones here, not all; method: immunoSEQ multiplex PCR. The sample lists around 6,000 clones, 75% to 80% occurring once. The sample consisted of FFPE minimally invasive lung adenocarcinoma tissue. Source of these receptors: a person aged 60-79 years with lung adenocarcinoma. The conserved cysteine and the conserved F or W are not part of the CDR3 here.

J gene | V gene | CDR3 protein
TRBJ2-2 | TRBV9 | ASSVAGVTGELF
TRBJ2-7 | TRBV19 | ASSIMTGGYEQY
TRBJ2-1 | TRBV7-3 | ASSSGQEYSYNEQF
TRBJ2-1 | TRBV19 | ASSIAAGGSGAYNEQF
TRBJ2-1 | TRBV4-1 | ASSQESSGGVYNEQF
TRBJ2-3 | TRBV28 | ASSPDTPGTDTQY
TRBJ2-7 | TRBV28 | ASRLAGKYEQY
TRBJ2-1 | TRBV6-6 | ASSWTSGGDEQF
TRBJ2-7 | TRBV18 | ASSPIARSSYEQY
TRBJ2-7 | TRBV28 | ASSLGTSGPGEQY
TRBJ2-3 | TRBV6-1 | ASSEEGRTWNTQY
TRBJ1-1 | TRBV4-1 | ASSRLDSQNTEAF
TRBJ1-3 | TRBV7-9 | ASSYSTGVGNTIY
TRBJ2-7 | TRBV27 | ASSLAGRGEQY
TRBJ1-1 | TRBV19 | ASSLAGMNTEAF
TRBJ1-1 | TRBV19 | ASSIDRRTEAF
TRBJ2-7 | TRBV7-8 | ASSLILGVEQY
TRBJ1-2 | TRBV6-1 | ASSELPPAGGYAYGYT
TRBJ1-1 | TRBV19 | ASSPRVDTEAF
TRBJ1-2 | TRBV6-5 | ASRAGGTNYGYT
TRBJ1-2 | TRBV30 | AWSTGTGAWRGGYT
TRBJ1-4 | TRBV6-6 | ASSLPTNREKLF
TRBJ1-2 | TRBV5-6 | ASSGGDYGYT
TRBJ1-3 | TRBV11-2 | ASSLGEGTGINSGNTIY
TRBJ2-7 | TRBV5-4 | ASSSGTSLSYEQY
TRBJ2-7 | TRBV28 | ASTEGGVHEQY
TRBJ2-3 | TRBV5-1 | ASSLIQRGEDTQY
TRBJ2-2 | TRBV18 | ASSPWDRPDRELF
TRBJ2-3 | TRBV10-2 | ASSQGTDTQY
TRBJ2-1 | TRBV7-3 | ASSLRTSGASYNEQF
TRBJ2-1 | TRBV4-3 | ASSQGIRDRGLFEQF
TRBJ1-4 | TRBV6-5 | ASCPTGGNEKLF
TRBJ2-6 | TRBV28 | ASSPHGGPGANVLT
TRBJ2-7 | TRBV18 | ASSPVWGPDSYEQY
TRBJ1-2 | TRBV7-3 | ASSLTWQAPVT
TRBJ2-2 | TRBV7-2 | ASSPPARGTGELF
TRBJ1-3 | TRBV7-2 | ASGYRPLDTRNTIY
TRBJ1-3 | TRBV9 | ASSRLDGNTIY